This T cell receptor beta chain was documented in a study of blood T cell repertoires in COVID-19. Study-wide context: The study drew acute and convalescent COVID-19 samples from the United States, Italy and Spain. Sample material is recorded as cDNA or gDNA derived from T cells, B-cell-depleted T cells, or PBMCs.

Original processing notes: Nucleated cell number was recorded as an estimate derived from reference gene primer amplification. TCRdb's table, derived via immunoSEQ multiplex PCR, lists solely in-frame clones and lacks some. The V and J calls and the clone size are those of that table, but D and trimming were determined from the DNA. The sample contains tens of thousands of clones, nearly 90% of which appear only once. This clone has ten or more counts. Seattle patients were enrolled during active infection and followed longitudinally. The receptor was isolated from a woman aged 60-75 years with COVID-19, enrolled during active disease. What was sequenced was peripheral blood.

In nucleotides, the CDR3 is TGTGCCAGCAGCCACTGCCCCCCGGCTAATGAAAAACTGTTTTTT. Protein product: CASSHCPPANEKLFF. The genes are TRBV3-1 (or the pseudogene TRBV3-2) and TRBJ1-4, with D uncertain. V was pared by 3 bases and J by 3 bases, with 11 bases between. Germline CDR1 is LGHDT and CDR2 is YNNKEL (reference sequence). The CDR3 is 15 residues long.